This T cell receptor beta chain was profiled in a study of blood T cell repertoires in COVID-19. Across the study: Acute-phase and convalescent COVID-19 samples originated in the United States, Italy and Spain. PBMCs, B-cell-depleted T cells, or T cells provided the cDNA or gDNA that made up the material.

Original data processing: Using reference gene primer amplification, nucleated cell counts were estimated. This table comes from immunoSEQ multiplex PCR, and its TCRdb copy is limited to in-frame clones, with some not included. For V, J and clone size, that table is used; D and trimming come from the DNA. The data hold around 130,000 clones, with roughly 82% observed a single time. Looked up from germline, CDR1 is SGHNT and CDR2 is YENEEA. The CDR3 contains 12 residues. Trimming left V 5 bases short and J 6 bases short, with 7 bases between. This sequence was found in a human donor in a cohort sampled during active COVID-19. Sequenced: peripheral blood. The rearrangement joins TRBV11-3 to TRBJ2-2; D might be TRBD1 (6 bases). The CDR3, as DNA: TGTGCCAGCAGCCCAGGGGCCGGGGAGCTGTTTTTT. As protein: CASSPGAGELFF.